The next 4 T cell receptor beta chains were all read from a single sample in a study of PD-1 blockade in classical Hodgkin lymphoma. Measured with immunoSEQ multiplex PCR; TCRdb has only the in-frame clones, and not every one. The sample has about 27,000 clones, about 91% seen once. Every patient experienced relapse after autologous stem cell transplantation, and brentuximab vedotin exposure varied. From thawed PBMCs, CD8+ T cells were isolated by magnetic negative selection. The sequences come from CD8+ T cells from blood, collected at baseline. These receptors all come from a human donor with classical Hodgkin lymphoma.

J is TRBJ2-7 and V is TRBV19; perhaps TRBD1 as D (5 bases). Germline CDR1 and CDR2: LNHDA and SQIVND (reference sequence). V was cut by 5 bases and J by 3 bases, with 5 bases left in between. This CDR3 comprises 11 residues. CDR3 sequence (DNA): TGTGCCAGTAGTCAGGGCTACGAGCAGTACTTC. Translating it yields CASSQGYEQYF.

The genes are TRBV2 and TRBJ2-7; 9 positions match TRBD2. V was pared by 4 bases and J by 6 bases, with 7 bases of the junction left unmatched. CDR3 size: 14 residues. Germline CDR1 and CDR2: SNHLY and FYNNEI. CDR3 coding DNA: TGTGCCAGCAGTGGGTTAGCGGGAGACATCGAGCAGTACTTC. This codes for CASSGLAGDIEQYF.

This chain joins TRBV29-1 and TRBJ2-7, with no clear D. V was pared by 0 bases and J by 3 bases, with 15 bases between. This CDR3 has 15 amino acids. CDR1 SQVTM and CDR2 ANQGSEA come from the germline V gene. CDR3 sequence reads: CSVEETRIGYYEQYF. CDR3 sequence (DNA): TGCAGCGTTGAAGAGACAAGGATAGGCTACTACGAGCAGTACTTC.

V is TRBV6-1 and J is TRBJ2-7, with 12 bases matching TRBD2. The J segment lost 2 bases and the V segment lost 7 bases, leaving 6 bases of the junction unmatched. This CDR3 region has 15 residues. The V gene's germline CDR1 is MNHNS and CDR2 SASEGT. CDR3 amino acids: CASNGLAGTTYEQYF. In DNA, the CDR3 is TGTGCCAGCAATGGACTAGCGGGGACCACCTACGAGCAGTACTTC.